The present TCR beta chain was sequenced within a study of CD8+ T cells in alopecia areata. Study overall: People stayed on tofacitinib for 6 to 18 months, then stopped the drug for 6 months. General study results and limits: There were also resident alphabeta T cells of normal skin sequenced in scalp samples. Normal scalp had lower clonality than lesional scalp, with alopecia totalis/universalis lesions showing this most strongly.

This clone was seen just once. Its specificity is unknown. Between the trimmed V and J ends, which lost 5 bases and 4 bases, there was a span of 5 bases. CDR1 is SGHTA, CDR2 FQGTGA, per germline. The CDR3 is 12 residues long. Sequencing templates came from extracted RNA that was reverse transcribed into cDNA. The table came from immunoSEQ multiplex PCR; TCRdb's copy has only in-frame clones and leaves some out. The sample lists under 250,000 clones; about 53% were seen once. In alopecia areata patients, both lesional scalp punch biopsies and peripheral blood were collected. The receptor was isolated from a human donor with alopecia areata. The sample here was CD4+ T cells sorted from blood, taken at week 0. The chain uses TRBV7-3 and TRBJ2-2, with unresolved D. The CDR3 reads CASSPITGELFF. The CDR3 DNA is TGTGCCAGCAGCCCGATCACCGGGGAGCTGTTTTTT.